The 21 T cell receptor beta chains in this list originate from one sample, sequenced in a study of blood T cell repertoires in COVID-19. Sequenced by immunoSEQ multiplex PCR; TCRdb stores in-frame clones only, minus some. The sample records under 300,000 clones, 88% being singletons. The sequencing input was PBMCs or T cells enriched from blood (not recorded which). The receptor source for this set is a woman between 40 and 50 years old who had been exposed to COVID-19.

This sequence joins TRBV25-1 and TRBJ1-3; D not certain. The V gene lost 4 bases and the J gene lost 4 bases, with 2 bases spanning the gap. The CDR3 runs 11 residues. CDR1 MGHDK and CDR2 SYGVNS come from the germline V gene. The CDR3 DNA is TGTGCCAGCAGTGTAGGAAACACCATATATTTT. Protein product: CASSVGNTIYF. The full variable domain, in which reference TRBV25-1 and TRBJ1-3 provide the parts outside the CDR3, is EADIYQTPRYLVIGTGKKITLECSQTMGHDKMYWYQQDPGMELHLIHYSYGVNSTEKGDLSSESTVSRIRTEHFPLTLESARPSHTSQYLCASSVGNTIYFGEGSWLTVV.

The chain carries TRBV7-3 and TRBJ1-3; TRBD1 might be the D (5 bases). Trimming pared 3 bases from V and 2 bases from J, leaving 8 bases between. The CDR3 is 14 residues long. Germline V CDR1 and CDR2: SGHTA, FQGTGA. CDR3 sequence: CASSLGEAGNTIYF. CDR3 bases: TGTGCCAGCAGCTTGGGGGAGGCTGGAAACACCATATATTTT.

The chain couples TRBV10-3 to TRBJ2-1; D may be TRBD1 (6 bases). Germline values: CDR1 ENHRY, CDR2 SYGVKD. V was shortened by 8 bases and J by 2 bases, with 10 bases between the two germline ends. CDR3 length equals 13 residues. This chain's CDR3 is CAIRDITYNEQFF. The CDR3 DNA is TGTGCCATCCGGGACATAACCTACAATGAGCAGTTCTTC.

Note on this clone: One end of the junction is discordant with germline, which a read error may explain. The V and J genes are TRBV5-1 and TRBJ1-1; 8 nucleotides align to TRBD1. The CDR3 is made up of 15 amino acids. CDR1 and CDR2 (germline): SGHRS, YFSETQ. CDR3 DNA sequence: TGTGCCAGCAGCTTGGAGACAGGGGAGCCCAAAGAAGCTTTCTTT. Translation gives CASSLETGEPKEAFF.

This chain connects TRBV9 to TRBJ1-2; TRBD1 matches 11 bases. The germline CDR1 and CDR2 sequences are SGDLS and YYNGEE. Trimming cost V 0 bases and J 8 bases; bases outside gene matches: 6. CDR3 length: 15 amino acids. As DNA, the CDR3 is TGTGCCAGCAGCGTAGCGGGACAGGGGGTATTGGGCTACACCTTC. This codes for CASSVAGQGVLGYTF. The whole variable domain, filled in from reference TRBV9 and TRBJ1-2, reads DSGVTQTPKHLITATGQRVTLRCSPRSGDLSVYWYQQSLDQGLQFLIQYYNGEERAKGNILERFSAQQFPDLHSELNLSSLELGDSALYFCASSVAGQGVLGYTFGSGTRLTVV.

The chain links TRBV2 to TRBJ2-5, with D tentatively TRBD2 (6 bases). The V end lost 6 bases, the J end lost 10 bases, and 12 bases lay between the germline ends. The CDR3 length is 11 residues. Germline CDR1 is SNHLY and CDR2 is FYNNEI. The CDR3 here is CASSLGGVQYF. CDR3 sequence (DNA): TGTGCCAGCAGCCTGGGGGGAGTCCAGTACTTC.

This CDR3 is CASSLALREGDTQYF. For the CDR3, the DNA is TGTGCCAGCAGCTTAGCTCTTCGGGAGGGAGATACGCAGTATTTT. The chain joins TRBV11-2 to TRBJ2-3; 8 bases line up with TRBD2. V shed 1 base, J shed 5 bases, and the junction held 5 bases outside the gene matches. The CDR3 runs 15 residues. Germline lookup yields CDR1 SGHAT and CDR2 FQNNGV.

The CDR3: CASSQDYQGGEKLFF. The CDR3, as DNA: TGCGCCAGCAGCCAAGATTACCAGGGAGGGGAAAAACTGTTTTTT. The V gene is TRBV4-3, the J gene TRBJ1-4; TRBD1 might be the D (5 bases). The CDR3 contains 15 residues. In germline, CDR1 is LGHNA, CDR2 YSLEER. V lost 0 bases to trimming and J lost 8 bases, with 13 bases between them.

This chain joins TRBV4-3 and TRBJ1-2; a weak D match, TRBD1 (5 bases). Trimming pared 1 base from V and 6 bases from J, leaving 15 bases between. The germline gives CDR1 LGHNA, CDR2 YSLEER. The CDR3 sequence is 15 residues long. For the CDR3, the DNA is TGCGCCAGCAGCCAAGGAACGCAGGGTATTGATGGCTACACCTTC. Translating it yields CASSQGTQGIDGYTF.

This rearrangement joins TRBV7-3 to TRBJ2-6; tentatively, D is TRBD1 (6 bases). CDR3 length: 16 amino acids. V gave up 3 bases and J gave up 0 bases, with 9 bases separating them. Germline lookup yields CDR1 SGHTA and CDR2 FQGTGA. CDR3 loop: CASSFGQSSGANVLTF. DNA of the CDR3: TGTGCCAGCAGCTTTGGACAGAGCTCTGGGGCCAACGTCCTGACTTTC.

This clone has only one observation. J is TRBJ1-6 and V is TRBV4-3; TRBD1 matches at 8 bases. Looked up from germline, CDR1 is LGHNA and CDR2 is YSLEER. J was trimmed by 10 bases and V by 0 bases; bases with no gene match: 14. This CDR3 is built from 18 residues. CDR3 bases: TGCGCCAGCAGCCAAGAAACCAACGGACAGGGAAATCGATCACCCCTCCACTTT. It is translated as CASSQETNGQGNRSPLHF.

The J gene is TRBJ2-7, the V gene TRBV7-6; 14 bases agree with TRBD2. CDR1 is SGHVS and CDR2 is FNYEAQ in the germline V gene. The CDR3 spans 19 residues. V lost 1 base to trimming and J lost 1 base; unmatched junction nucleotides: 9. CDR3 residues: CASSLGYGTSGGGSYEQYF. The DNA of the CDR3 is TGTGCCAGCAGCTTAGGGTACGGGACTAGCGGGGGAGGGTCCTACGAGCAGTACTTC. Variable domain in full (rest from reference TRBV7-6 and TRBJ2-7): GAGVSQSPRYKVTKRGQDVALRCDPISGHVSLYWYRQALGQGPEFLTYFNYEAQQDKSGLPNDRFSAERPEGSISTLTIQRTEQRDSAMYRCASSLGYGTSGGGSYEQYFGPGTRLTVT.

V and J are TRBV7-9 and TRBJ1-2; D call uncertain. Deletions cut 1 base from V and 8 bases from J, with 14 bases between. Germline CDR1 and CDR2: SEHNR and FQNEAQ (reference sequence). The CDR3 runs to 14 residues. DNA for the CDR3: TGTGCCAGCAGCTTAGGATGGGGAGAAGGGGGCTACACCTTC. Translation: CASSLGWGEGGYTF.

V is TRBV28 and J is TRBJ1-2; 10 bases are a match to TRBD1. In germline, CDR1 is MDHEN, CDR2 SYDVKM. This CDR3 comprises 13 residues. With 8 bases clipped from V and 3 bases from J, the junction kept 3 bases outside the gene matches. The CDR3, as DNA: TGTGCCAGCTCGGGACAGGGGTACTATGGCTACACCTTC. Translation: CASSGQGYYGYTF.

The genes are TRBV5-1 and TRBJ2-3, with D possibly TRBD1 on 6 matching bases. Trimming cost V 4 bases and J 4 bases, with 13 bases left between them. The CDR3 sequence is 14 residues long. The germline gives CDR1 SGHRS, CDR2 YFSETQ. CDR3 nucleotides: TGCGCCAGCAGCCCGGACAGAGTTCCAGATACGCAGTATTTT. Translated, it gives CASSPDRVPDTQYF.

V is TRBV9 and J is TRBJ1-6; 7 nucleotides align to TRBD1. This CDR3 region has 15 residues. Germline-derived CDR1 and CDR2 are SGDLS and YYNGEE. With V trimmed by 4 bases and J by 10 bases, 11 bases remained unmatched. Written as DNA, the CDR3 is TGTGCCAGCAGCTCCCAGGGGGTACCCGGATCACCCCTCCACTTT. Translation gives CASSSQGVPGSPLHF.

The chain has TRBV28 and TRBJ1-5; D unresolved. The V end lost 2 bases, the J end lost 5 bases, and 7 bases lay between the germline ends. CDR1 is MDHEN, CDR2 SYDVKM, per germline. The CDR3 is 13 residues long. DNA of the CDR3: TGTGCCAGCAGTTTAGCGGAGTATCAGCCCCAGCATTTT. This encodes CASSLAEYQPQHF.

This clone was counted a few times. The J gene is TRBJ2-7, the V gene TRBV4-1, with 9 bases fitting TRBD1. The V gene's germline CDR1 is MGHRA and CDR2 YSYEKL. The length of the CDR3 is 17 residues. V lost 1 base, J lost 1 base, and 8 bases stayed unmatched. CDR3 loop: CASSQVWTGARSYEQYF. The CDR3 coding sequence is TGCGCCAGCAGCCAAGTCTGGACAGGGGCGCGATCCTACGAGCAGTACTTC.

The chain uses TRBV3-1 (or the pseudogene TRBV3-2) and TRBJ1-4; possible D gene TRBD1, 5 bases. Trimming removed 0 bases from V and 8 bases from J, with 19 bases in between. The CDR3 is made up of 17 amino acids. Germline V gene lookup returns CDR1 LGHDT and CDR2 YNNKEL (reference sequence). In DNA, the CDR3 is TGTGCCAGCAGCCAAGATAGCGGGACGGTAGGGAACGAAAAACTGTTTTTT. Its translation is CASSQDSGTVGNEKLFF.

This chain connects TRBV7-6 to TRBJ2-3, with 8 positions matching TRBD1. J was trimmed by 5 bases and V by 2 bases; bases with no gene match: 12. Germline-derived CDR1 and CDR2 are SGHVS and FNYEAQ. This CDR3 spans 17 amino acids. The CDR3 sequence is CASSLYPVAGTGDTQYF. The DNA of the CDR3 is TGTGCCAGCAGCTTATATCCCGTAGCCGGGACAGGAGATACGCAGTATTTT.

The chain carries TRBV27 and TRBJ1-2; 8 bases fit TRBD1. Germline lookup yields CDR1 MNHEY and CDR2 SMNVEV (reference sequence). The V gene end was trimmed by 6 bases and the J gene end by 3 bases; junction bases not matched to a gene: 6. This CDR3 is 14 amino acids long. CDR3 protein: CASRKGQGDYGYTF. The CDR3 bases are TGTGCCAGCAGAAAAGGACAGGGCGACTATGGCTACACCTTC.